This T cell receptor beta chain comes out of a study of cytomegalovirus exposure and HLA in healthy donors. The primer mix had 60 Vbeta and 13 Jbeta primers. Here immunoSEQ multiplex PCR was the method, and the copy in TCRdb shows in-frame clones only, minus some. In the table there are over 200,000 clones, approximately 87% of which are singletons. Overall study results and limits: TCR beta chain V- and J-gene trimming was linked, in a later analysis, to a missense variant in DCLRE1C. Of the V segments, some could not be distinguished, including TRBV6-2 and TRBV6-3, and were excluded. In a later analysis, parvovirus B19, influenza, CMV and Epstein-Barr virus appeared linked to several top co-occurrence clusters.

J was trimmed by 3 bases and V by 2 bases; bases with no gene match: 3. This CDR3 has 15 residues. The V gene's germline CDR1 is MNHNY and CDR2 SVGAGI (reference sequence). With respect to this clone: Its target is unknown.

The sample was PBMCs. This chain uses TRBV6-6 with TRBJ1-1, with 10 nucleotides matching TRBD1. The origin of this receptor is a human donor in good health. The CDR3 protein is CASSYPGTGDTEAFF. In nucleotides, the CDR3 is TGTGCCAGCAGTTACCCCGGGACAGGGGACACTGAAGCTTTCTTT.